What follows are 10 T cell receptor beta chains derived from one specimen sequenced in a study of CD8 T cells in Susac syndrome. RNA totalling roughly 0.45 to 1 ug underwent reverse transcription with random hexamers. In TCRdb, the immunoSEQ multiplex PCR reads were re-called with MiXCR into one record per CDR3 protein. Among roughly 150,000 distinct CDR3 sequences listed, 94% were seen once. The material sequenced was CD4+ T cells from PBMCs. These receptors came from a human donor with multiple sclerosis.

This sequence joins TRBV6-2 or TRBV6-3 and TRBJ2-7; D gene unclear. V was shortened by 1 base and J by 6 bases, with 7 bases between the two germline ends. Germline V gives CDR1 MNHEY, CDR2 SVGEGT. The CDR3 has 12 amino acids. DNA for the CDR3: TGTGCCAGCAGTTACTTAGGCGGCGAGCAGTACTTC. Translated: CASSYLGGEQYF.

V gene TRBV5-4 combines with J gene TRBJ2-6; D is undetermined. Trimming pared 0 bases from V and 0 bases from J, leaving 7 bases between. The V gene's germline CDR1 is SGHNT and CDR2 YYREEE (reference sequence). The CDR3 contains 16 residues. The CDR3 bases are TGTGCCAGCAGCTTGGTGGCGGTCTCTGGGGCCAACGTCCTGACTTTC. Residues: CASSLVAVSGANVLTF. Combining the CDR3 with reference TRBV5-4 and TRBJ2-6 gives the whole variable domain ETGVTQSPTHLIKTRGQQVTLRCSSQSGHNTVSWYQQALGQGPQFIFQYYREEENGRGNFPPRFSGLQFPNYSSELNVNALELDDSALYLCASSLVAVSGANVLTFGAGSRLTVL.

V and J are TRBV29-1 and TRBJ1-2, with a tentative D call TRBD1 (6 bases). CDR1 is SQVTM and CDR2 is ANQGSEA in the germline V gene. V gave up 5 bases and J gave up 0 bases, with 10 bases separating them. This CDR3 comprises 13 residues. The CDR3 nucleotides read TGCAGCGTTTCAGGGGTGACTAACTATGGCTACACCTTC. Amino acid sequence: CSVSGVTNYGYTF.

The V and J genes are TRBV30 and TRBJ2-1; 10 nucleotides match TRBD2. The length of the CDR3 is 14 residues. V was pared by 4 bases and J by 7 bases, with 7 bases of the junction left unmatched. Germline V gene sequence: CDR1 GTSNPN, CDR2 SVGIG (reference sequence). CDR3 sequence: CAWKVAGGWNEQFF. CDR3 in DNA: TGTGCCTGGAAAGTAGCGGGAGGCTGGAATGAGCAGTTCTTC.

The CDR3 here is CASSSVNTNEQFF. The CDR3 nucleotides read TGTGCCAGCAGCTCCGTTAATACGAATGAGCAGTTCTTC. The rearrangement links TRBV7-3 to TRBJ2-1; no reliable D call. This CDR3 contains 13 residues. Between the trimmed V and J ends, which lost 4 bases and 7 bases, there was a span of 11 bases. Germline CDR1 reads SGHTA; CDR2 reads FQGTGA.

V is TRBV28 and J is TRBJ2-7; D gene ambiguous. CDR1 MDHEN and CDR2 SYDVKM come from the germline V gene. Trimming cost V 6 bases and J 4 bases, with 13 bases left between them. This CDR3 has 13 residues. The CDR3 DNA reads TGTGCCAGCAGACACAGCTCGGTATACGAGCAGTACTTC. This gives the protein CASRHSSVYEQYF.

V gene TRBV18 combines with J gene TRBJ2-6; D is undetermined. V was pared by 5 bases and J by 2 bases, with 1 base between. In germline, CDR1 is KGHSH, CDR2 LQKENI. This CDR3 is built from 12 residues. The CDR3 protein is CASSAGANVLTF. The CDR3 DNA is TGTGCCAGCTCAGCTGGGGCCAACGTCCTGACTTTC.

The CDR3 spells CASSKGKGRGQPQHF. In nucleotides, the CDR3 is TGTGCCAGCAGCAAAGGAAAGGGGCGCGGTCAGCCCCAGCATTTT. The chain employs TRBV21-1 and TRBJ1-5; the tabulated D call, TRBD1, remains unverified against the DNA. TRBV21-1 is a pseudogene segment. This CDR3 is 15 amino acids long.

The CDR3 DNA reads as TGCAGCGTCGACACAGGGGGCTCCTACAATGAGCAGTTCTTC. Its protein is CSVDTGGSYNEQFF. The chain is built from TRBV29-1 and TRBJ2-1, with 8 bases matching TRBD1. Germline values: CDR1 SQVTM, CDR2 ANQGSEA. The V and J ends lost 6 bases and 0 bases, in that order; junction bases with no gene match: 4. The CDR3 totals 14 residues.

Written as DNA, the CDR3 is TGTGCCAGCAGCTTGGTGAGGTCAGGGGGCACTGAAGCTTTCTTT. Protein sequence: CASSLVRSGGTEAFF. J is TRBJ1-1 and V is TRBV5-4; 7 positions match TRBD1. Germline CDR1 SGHNT, CDR2 YYREEE (reference sequence). The CDR3 contains 15 residues. V was clipped by 0 bases and J by 4 bases; unmatched bases: 6. Full variable domain (remainder filled in from reference TRBV5-4 and TRBJ1-1): ETGVTQSPTHLIKTRGQQVTLRCSSQSGHNTVSWYQQALGQGPQFIFQYYREEENGRGNFPPRFSGLQFPNYSSELNVNALELDDSALYLCASSLVRSGGTEAFFGQGTRLTVV.